The 9 T cell receptor beta chains presented below share a single source sample, sequenced in a study of blood T cells in healthy people across ages. A second PCR of about 7 to 12 cycles used a sample-barcoded 5' primer and a J-beta primer mix. TCRdb reprocessed the 5' RACE reads via MiXCR and lists one record per CDR3 protein. The sample yields 1.5 million to 2 million distinct CDR3 sequences, roughly 50% seen once. The sample was blood. The receptors were sampled from a woman in her forties in good health.

This clonotype was seen at least ten times. A read error may account for a junction end that differs from germline. CDR3 residues: CASSQDVGEQYF. For the CDR3, the DNA is TGTGCCAGCAGCCAAGATGTGGGTGAGCAGTACTTC. The chain has TRBV4-1 and TRBJ2-7; unclear D gene. The CDR3 extends over 12 amino acids. Germline CDR1 MGHRA, CDR2 YSYEKL.

The V gene is TRBV29-1, the J gene TRBJ2-3; 9 bases agree with TRBD1. The V gene end was trimmed by 3 bases and the J gene end by 4 bases; junction bases not matched to a gene: 2. From germline, CDR1 is SQVTM and CDR2 ANQGSEA. This CDR3 comprises 13 residues. The CDR3 protein is CSVEGQGPDTQYF. The CDR3 DNA follows: TGCAGCGTTGAGGGACAGGGACCAGATACGCAGTATTTT.

This clonotype was observed once. A much larger clone differs by one base, so this may be a read error. The chain couples TRBV7-2 to TRBJ2-7; perhaps TRBD1 as D (5 bases). This CDR3 has 14 amino acids. CDR1 SGHTA and CDR2 FQGNSA come from the germline V gene. The V and J ends lost 1 base and 2 bases respectively, with 9 bases between them. This chain's CDR3 is CASSLGQSPYEQYF. Written as DNA, the CDR3 is TGTGCCAGCAGCTTAGGACAGTCCCCCTACGAGCAGTACTTC.

This chain joins TRBV12-3 or TRBV12-4 and TRBJ1-2, with 7 nucleotides matching TRBD1. CDR3 length: 22 residues. V lost 3 bases, J lost 8 bases, and 33 bases stayed unmatched. CDR3 residues: CASSLLEGARSRSLRLASGYTF. The CDR3 DNA follows: TGTGCCAGCAGTTTGCTTGAGGGGGCGAGATCCCGCTCCCTACGTTTGGCAAGCGGCTACACCTTC.

This clonotype was seen more than once but under ten times. The rearrangement joins TRBV7-2 to TRBJ1-1; no clear D. Per germline, CDR1 SGHTA and CDR2 FQGNSA. Trimming stripped 5 bases from V and 11 bases from J, with 12 bases between. The CDR3 is 11 residues long. The chain's CDR3 is CASSPSMRAFF. The CDR3 coding sequence is TGTGCCAGCAGCCCTAGCATGAGGGCTTTCTTT.

The V call is TRBV7-9, the J call TRBJ1-5, with D tentatively TRBD1 (5 bases). V lost 3 bases and J lost 7, with 16 bases in between. Looked up from germline, CDR1 is SEHNR and CDR2 is FQNEAQ (reference sequence). The CDR3 is 15 amino acids. Written as DNA, the CDR3 is TGTGCCAGCAGCTTGGGCGAGGCAGGGTGGCAGCCCCAGCATTTT. Its translation: CASSLGEAGWQPQHF. The whole variable domain, filled in from reference TRBV7-9 and TRBJ1-5, reads DTGVSQNPRHKITKRGQNVTFRCDPISEHNRLYWYRQTLGQGPEFLTYFQNEAQLEKSRLLSDRFSAERPKGSFSTLEIQRTEQGDSAMYLCASSLGEAGWQPQHFGDGTRLSIL.

This rearrangement joins TRBV6-6 to TRBJ2-7, with D perhaps TRBD1 or TRBD2 (5 bases each). The last part of the DNA fits TRBJ2-5 better; the J call may be wrong. CDR3 length: 13 residues. CDR1 is MNHNY, CDR2 SVGAGI, per germline (reference sequence). The CDR3 protein is CARKGGRAKTQYF. CDR3 in DNA: TGTGCCCGCAAAGGAGGCAGGGCGAAGACCCAGTACTTC.

This clonotype was detected a few times. The chain joins TRBV20-1 to TRBJ2-4; 7 bases are shared with TRBD1. The junction had 5 bases not matched to a gene; V was cut back by 3 bases and J by 0 bases. The V gene's germline CDR1 is DFQATT and CDR2 SNEGSKA (reference sequence). The CDR3 covers 15 residues. The CDR3 DNA reads as TGCAGTGCTAGCAGAGGGGGCCTAGCCAAAAACATTCAGTACTTC. This gives the protein CSASRGGLAKNIQYF.

The J gene is TRBJ2-1, the V gene TRBV20-1; D is tentatively TRBD1 or TRBD2 (5 bases each). Germline CDR1 is DFQATT and CDR2 is SNEGSKA (reference sequence). The V end was cut by 6 bases, the J end by 1 base, with 19 bases between. This CDR3 is built from 16 residues. CDR3 sequence: CSASGASSYSYNEQFF. Written as DNA, the CDR3 is TGCAGTGCGAGTGGGGCTAGCAGTTATTCCTACAATGAGCAGTTCTTC.